A single sample gave rise to the 18 T cell receptor beta chains below, sequenced in a study of blood T cells in healthy people across ages. The authors ran a second PCR of about 7 to 11 cycles using a sample-barcoded 5' primer and a J-beta primer mix. TCRdb fed the 5' RACE reads into MiXCR, producing one record per CDR3 protein. The sample holds 900,000 to 950,000 distinct CDR3 sequences, just under 30% seen once. This sample also appeared in a second study, on T cells of mothers and their children.

Sequencing was performed on blood. The receptors stem from a woman aged 40 to 50 in good health.

This clonotype was seen ten or more times. V gene TRBV5-1 combines with J gene TRBJ2-6; the match to TRBD1 covers 11 bases. Trimming at V came to 1 base and at J to 1 base, leaving 4 bases not matched to a gene. Germline V CDR1 and CDR2: SGHRS, YFSETQ. The length of the CDR3 is 18 residues. CDR3 region: CASSLIGQGASGANVLTF. CDR3 nucleotide sequence: TGCGCCAGCAGCTTGATCGGACAGGGGGCATCTGGGGCCAACGTCCTGACTTTC.

Note on this clonotype: One end of the junction fails to match germline, which may point to a read error. The chain couples TRBV24-1 to TRBJ1-2; maybe TRBD1 (5 bases). The germline V gene encodes CDR1 KGHDR and CDR2 SFDVKD. The CDR3 has 12 residues. CDR3 in DNA: TGTGCCACCCGGGGGTCTAACTACGGCTACACCTTC. This translates into CATRGSNYGYTF.

The V call is TRBV3-1, the J call TRBJ1-2, with D perhaps matching TRBD1 (5 bases). V was cut by 0 bases and J by 8 bases, with 16 bases left in between. CDR1 and CDR2 (germline): LGHDT, YNNKEL (reference sequence). CDR3 length: 15 amino acids. The CDR3, as DNA: TGTGCCAGCAGCCAAGATCTGGGTACAGGTCGGGGCTACACCTTC. Translating it yields CASSQDLGTGRGYTF.

This sequence joins TRBV30 and TRBJ2-6; the match to TRBD2 covers 7 bases. The CDR3 length is 16 residues. CDR1 and CDR2 from the germline V gene are GTSNPN and SVGIG (reference sequence). The ends lost 3 bases at V and 3 bases at J; junction bases unmatched: 8. CDR3 DNA sequence: TGTGCCTGGAGCCGTACGGGACTAAGTGGGGCCAACGTCCTGACTTTC. Translating gives CAWSRTGLSGANVLTF.

This chain links TRBV7-2 with TRBJ1-3; D perhaps matches TRBD1 (5 bases). The CDR3 extends over 15 amino acids. Germline V gives CDR1 SGHTA, CDR2 FQGNSA. The V end was cut by 1 base, the J end by 0 bases, with 7 bases between. CDR3 sequence: CASSLGGTSGNTIYF. The CDR3 DNA reads TGTGCCAGCAGCTTAGGTGGGACCTCTGGAAACACCATATATTTT.

The chain employs TRBV10-3 and TRBJ2-5; 11 nucleotides line up with TRBD2. The length of the CDR3 is 16 residues. Looked up from germline, CDR1 is ENHRY and CDR2 is SYGVKD. CDR3 sequence (DNA): TGTGTCGTCAGTGCTGGGACTAGCGGAAACCAAGAGACCCAGTACTTC. It yields the protein CVVSAGTSGNQETQYF.

This clonotype was picked up many times. This rearrangement joins TRBV30 to TRBJ2-3, with TRBD1 matching over 12 bases. The germline CDR1 and CDR2 sequences are GTSNPN and SVGIG (reference sequence). The length of the CDR3 is 16 residues. The junction had 12 bases not matched to a gene; V was cut back by 5 bases and J by 6 bases. Here the CDR3 reads CAWWVGTGGPSDTQYF. CDR3 DNA sequence: TGTGCCTGGTGGGTCGGGACAGGGGGCCCCTCGGATACGCAGTATTTT.

Only a few counts were recorded for this clonotype. The rearrangement joins TRBV5-6 to TRBJ2-1, with D possibly being TRBD1 or TRBD2 (5 bases each). Germline V gene lookup returns CDR1 SGHDT and CDR2 YYEEEE. This CDR3 region has 11 residues. The CDR3 loop is CVNTLRGPQFF. The CDR3, as DNA: TGTGTCAACACCTTACGGGGACCCCAGTTCTTC.

The V call is TRBV7-2, the J call TRBJ2-5, with 8 bases lining up with TRBD1. The DNA end lines up better with TRBJ2-7; the J call may be wrong. CDR3 length equals 16 residues. CDR1 is SGHTA and CDR2 is FQGNSA in the germline V gene. CDR3 DNA: TGTGCCAGCAGCTTATCTCAGGGACAGGCTCTCTACGAGCAGTACTTC. Its translation is CASSLSQGQALYEQYF.

This sequence joins TRBV7-9 and TRBJ1-6, with D tentatively TRBD1 (5 bases). V was shortened by 6 bases and J by 8 bases, with 14 bases between the two germline ends. Germline CDR1 is SEHNR and CDR2 is FQNEAQ (reference sequence). The CDR3 covers 14 residues. For the CDR3, the DNA is TGTGCCAGCAGTTCCAGGGTTCAACATTCACCCCTCCACTTT. It translates to CASSSRVQHSPLHF.

The CDR3 DNA sequence: TGTGCCAGCAGCCCCCGGACGGAGGACTACGAGCAGTACTTC. Translating gives CASSPRTEDYEQYF. The rearrangement uses TRBV9 and TRBJ2-7; D is possibly TRBD2 (5 bases). The V and J ends lost 4 bases and 3 bases respectively, with 14 bases between them. This CDR3 is built from 14 residues. CDR1 and CDR2 from the germline V gene are SGDLS and YYNGEE. The full variable domain, completed using reference TRBV9 and TRBJ2-7, is DSGVTQTPKHLITATGQRVTLRCSPRSGDLSVYWYQQSLDQGLQFLIQYYNGEERAKGNILERFSAQQFPDLHSELNLSSLELGDSALYFCASSPRTEDYEQYFGPGTRLTVT.

This clonotype came up many times. The chain couples TRBV4-2 to TRBJ2-3, with D perhaps matching TRBD1 (6 bases). Germline CDR1 reads LGHNA; CDR2 reads YNFKEQ. The CDR3 runs 18 residues. V was pared by 0 bases and J by 2 bases, with 18 bases between. The CDR3 is CASSQDVSGQPNTDTQYF. CDR3 bases: TGTGCCAGCAGCCAAGATGTTTCGGGACAACCTAACACAGATACGCAGTATTTT.

Turning to this clonotype: Germline is not matched at one junction end, which may reflect a read error. The CDR3 DNA reads TGTGCCAGCAGTTGCCCCGGGGGCAGCTACGAGCAGTACTTC. It yields the protein CASSCPGGSYEQYF. V is TRBV10-3 and J is TRBJ2-5, with D perhaps given as TRBD1 or TRBD2 (6 bases each). The closer fit of TRBJ2-7 to the DNA end suggests the J call may be wrong. The CDR3 is 14 residues long. Germline V gene lookup returns CDR1 ENHRY and CDR2 SYGVKD.

Concerning this clonotype itself: It may be a read error: a sequence one base away is much more abundant. V and J are TRBV7-2 and TRBJ1-2, with D unresolved. The CDR3 consists of 14 residues. Germline CDR1 is SGHTA and CDR2 is FQGNSA. Written as DNA, the CDR3 is TGTGTCAGCAGCACCCACGGAGCTAACTATGGCTACACCTTC. It specifies CVSSTHGANYGYTF.

A word on this clonotype: A read error may account for a junction end that differs from germline. V is TRBV5-1 and J is TRBJ2-7; TRBD1 matches 9 bases. The germline V gene encodes CDR1 SGHRS and CDR2 YFSETQ. This CDR3 is built from 14 residues. CDR3 amino acids: CVSSSGQGFYEQYF. Here the CDR3 DNA reads TGCGTCAGCAGCTCGGGACAGGGATTCTACGAGCAGTACTTC.

This clonotype was detected many times. The V and J genes are TRBV4-1 and TRBJ2-4, with D possibly TRBD1 on 7 matching bases. The germline V and J ends were trimmed by 3 bases and 5 bases, with 23 bases remaining between them. The length of the CDR3 is 18 residues. CDR1 and CDR2 from the germline V gene are MGHRA and YSYEKL. DNA of the CDR3: TGCGCCAGCAGCCACCGCAGACAGGGAGGAAGCGAGGAAAACATTCAGTACTTC. Protein: CASSHRRQGGSEENIQYF.

The V gene is TRBV27, the J gene TRBJ2-1; D is unresolved. Trimming pared 6 bases from V and 5 bases from J, leaving 17 bases between. Germline CDR1 and CDR2: MNHEY and SMNVEV (reference sequence). The CDR3 has 15 residues. The CDR3 region is CASRDTAPSDNEQFF. The CDR3 nucleotides read TGTGCCAGCAGGGATACAGCGCCTTCGGACAATGAGCAGTTCTTC.

This clonotype was found a few times. The gene calls are TRBV9 and TRBJ2-3, with 8 bases identical to TRBD1. Germline assignment: CDR1 SGDLS and CDR2 YYNGEE. The CDR3 spans 16 residues. The J segment lost 4 bases and the V segment lost 4 bases, leaving 11 bases of the junction unmatched. The CDR3 bases are TGTGCCAGCAGCATATCACAGGGGGAAGTGTCAGATACGCAGTATTTT. This sequence encodes CASSISQGEVSDTQYF.